The 20 T cell receptor beta chains given below trace back to one sample, sequenced in a study of shared clonotypes between healthy human individuals. Measured with immunoSEQ multiplex PCR; TCRdb has only the in-frame clones, and not every one. The table shows hundreds of thousands of clones, with 55% to 85% occurring only once. Material: memory CD4+ T cells sorted from blood. Subset: CD45RA-negative fraction. These receptors all come from a woman between 25 and 40 years old in good health.

V usage is TRBV19 and J usage is TRBJ1-5, with D hard to call. The CDR3 is 12 residues long. V gave up 8 bases and J gave up 7 bases, with 12 bases separating them. CDR1 and CDR2 from the germline V gene are LNHDA and SQIVND (reference sequence). The CDR3: CASLGSGQPQHF. The CDR3 nucleotides are TGTGCCAGTCTCGGGTCGGGCCAGCCCCAGCATTTT.

Only a few counts were recorded for this clone. The chain's CDR3 is CASNISGRDSTQYF. Written as DNA, the CDR3 is TGTGCCAGCAACATTAGCGGGAGGGATTCTACGCAGTATTTT. The chain joins TRBV28 to TRBJ2-3, with 11 bases lining up with TRBD2. V gave up 7 bases and J gave up 8 bases; unmatched junction bases: 8. CDR3 length equals 14 residues. Germline V lookup: CDR1 MDHEN, CDR2 SYDVKM.

This sequence joins TRBV5-6 and TRBJ2-5, with D unclear. Germline V gene data show CDR1 as SGHDT and CDR2 as YYEEEE. V lost 1 base and J lost 4, with 11 bases in between. CDR3 length: 14 amino acids. In nucleotides, the CDR3 is TGTGCCAGCAGCTTGCAGATTCTGGGAGAGACCCAGTACTTC. It codes for CASSLQILGETQYF.

This chain joins TRBV6-5 and TRBJ2-2; the D gene is possibly TRBD1 (6 bases). The CDR3 runs 15 residues. CDR1 and CDR2 (germline): MNHEY, SVGAGI. V lost 6 bases to trimming and J lost 4 bases, with 15 bases between them. DNA for the CDR3: TGTGCCAGCAGCCGCAGGGGTTTGGGCACCGGGGAGCTGTTTTTT. Translated, it gives CASSRRGLGTGELFF.

This clone was seen a single time. A read error may be the cause here, since a much bigger clone is one base away. The V call is TRBV7-2, the J call TRBJ2-2, with TRBD1 matching over 7 bases. CDR1 and CDR2 (germline): SGHTA, FQGNSA. V dropped 3 bases and J dropped 1; count of bases not matched to a gene: 2. This CDR3 is 15 amino acids long. CDR3 nucleotide sequence: TGTGCCAGCAGCTTCGGGACAGAGAACACCGGGGAGCTGTTTTTT. It specifies CASSFGTENTGELFF.

This clone was seen a handful of times. The V gene is TRBV18, the J gene TRBJ2-7; a weak D match, TRBD1 (6 bases). The germline CDR1 and CDR2 sequences are KGHSH and LQKENI. V was clipped by 6 bases and J by 2 bases, with 11 bases between them. This CDR3 comprises 13 residues. The CDR3 region has the DNA TGTGCCAGCTCCACAGGGTCCGCCTACGAGCAGTACTTC. Translating it yields CASSTGSAYEQYF.

This CDR3 is CASSPGRITTNEKLFF. The CDR3 nucleotides read TGTGCCAGCAGCCCCGGGCGGATAACAACTAATGAAAAACTGTTTTTT. This rearrangement joins TRBV7-2 to TRBJ1-4; D remains unclear. Germline CDR1 is SGHTA and CDR2 is FQGNSA. The CDR3 totals 16 residues. The V and J ends lost 5 bases and 0 bases respectively, with 13 bases between them.

This clone has just one count. This rearrangement joins TRBV5-1 to TRBJ1-3; D remains unclear. V was pared by 0 bases and J by 0 bases, with 10 bases between. This CDR3 spans 16 amino acids. Germline V gives CDR1 SGHRS, CDR2 YFSETQ. Here the CDR3 DNA reads TGCGCCAGCAGCTTGGGCGACACGAGCTCTGGAAACACCATATATTTT. Its translation: CASSLGDTSSGNTIYF.

This clone was seen only a few times. V usage is TRBV29-1 and J usage is TRBJ1-2; D is unclear. V dropped 4 bases and J dropped 2 bases, with 8 bases sitting between them. CDR3 length: 12 amino acids. Germline-derived CDR1 and CDR2 are SQVTM and ANQGSEA. The CDR3 region has the DNA TGCAGCGTTGGGGAGTGGAACTATGGCTACACCTTC. Translation gives CSVGEWNYGYTF.

The rearrangement joins TRBV2 to TRBJ1-5, with D hard to call. The CDR3 has 14 amino acids. V was trimmed by 1 base and J by 7 bases, leaving 11 bases between them. The germline gives CDR1 SNHLY, CDR2 FYNNEI. The CDR3 reads CASSEESGEQPQHF. The CDR3 nucleotides are TGTGCCAGCAGTGAAGAATCCGGGGAGCAGCCCCAGCATTTT.

CDR3 bases: TGTGCCAGCAGCCAAGATAGGGGCCTAGGAGGTGAAAAACTGTTTTTT. Encoded protein: CASSQDRGLGGEKLFF. This chain joins TRBV4-2 and TRBJ1-4, with D tentatively TRBD1 (5 bases). The germline V gene has CDR1 LGHNA and CDR2 YNFKEQ. The CDR3 runs to 16 residues. Trimming pared 0 bases from V and 7 bases from J, leaving 15 bases between.

The chain carries TRBV5-1 and TRBJ2-2; maybe TRBD2 (6 bases). The CDR3 is 15 residues long. CDR1 and CDR2 (germline): SGHRS, YFSETQ. V was clipped by 1 base and J by 0 bases, with 7 bases between them. This CDR3 reads CASSLRLANTGELFF. CDR3 in DNA: TGCGCCAGCAGCTTGCGACTAGCGAACACCGGGGAGCTGTTTTTT.

This chain joins TRBV28 and TRBJ2-7, with D possibly matching TRBD1 (5 bases). V was trimmed by 2 bases and J by 3 bases, leaving 11 bases between them. This CDR3 comprises 14 residues. The germline CDR1 and CDR2 sequences are MDHEN and SYDVKM. DNA for the CDR3: TGTGCCAGCAGTTTACAGGGTATAATCTACGAGCAGTACTTC. It codes for CASSLQGIIYEQYF.

The chain is built from TRBV18 and TRBJ2-1, with TRBD2 matching over 11 bases. This CDR3 is built from 15 residues. Germline CDR1 is KGHSH and CDR2 is LQKENI. Trimming took 0 bases from V and 7 from J; bases not matched to a gene: 2. The CDR3 spells CASSPPSGRGNEQFF. The CDR3 DNA follows: TGTGCCAGCTCACCACCTAGCGGGAGGGGTAATGAGCAGTTCTTC.

V is TRBV7-2 and J is TRBJ2-5; D is possibly TRBD2 (5 bases). V was pared by 1 base and J by 3 bases, with 9 bases between. Germline V gene data show CDR1 as SGHTA and CDR2 as FQGNSA. CDR3 size: 14 residues. The CDR3 nucleotides read TGTGCCAGCAGCTTAGTCTTGAGGGAAGAGACCCAGTACTTC. Its translation: CASSLVLREETQYF.

The genes are TRBV5-1 and TRBJ1-2; 8 bases are a match to TRBD1. With V trimmed by 4 bases and J by 3 bases, 5 bases remained unmatched. Per germline, CDR1 SGHRS and CDR2 YFSETQ. The CDR3 has 14 residues. This CDR3 reads CASSPGQGYYGYTF. DNA of the CDR3: TGCGCCAGCAGCCCAGGACAGGGCTACTATGGCTACACCTTC.

The V and J genes are TRBV11-3 and TRBJ2-2; the D gene is possibly TRBD2 (6 bases). The CDR3 runs to 16 residues. Trimming cost V 4 bases and J 1 base, with 13 bases left between them. Germline V gives CDR1 SGHNT, CDR2 YENEEA. As DNA, the CDR3 is TGTGCCAGCAGCTCAGCGGAGGGAAGGAACACCGGGGAGCTGTTTTTT. Translation: CASSSAEGRNTGELFF.

The chain joins TRBV7-9 to TRBJ2-2, with a weak D call TRBD2 (6 bases). V gave up 5 bases and J gave up 5 bases, with 15 bases separating them. The CDR3 length is 15 residues. CDR1 SEHNR and CDR2 FQNEAQ come from the germline V gene (reference sequence). Here the CDR3 reads CASSRSGLVTGELFF. The DNA of the CDR3 is TGTGCCAGCAGCCGATCGGGACTGGTTACCGGGGAGCTGTTTTTT.

The chain links TRBV28 to TRBJ2-5; D is undetermined. Germline values: CDR1 MDHEN, CDR2 SYDVKM. Trimming shortened V by 5 bases and J by 0 bases, and 10 bases separated the two germline ends. The CDR3 spans 14 residues. The CDR3 sequence: CASSVGFNQETQYF. DNA of the CDR3: TGTGCCAGCAGTGTGGGATTTAACCAAGAGACCCAGTACTTC.

CDR3 sequence reads: CASSANPGQRFLGYEQYF. For the CDR3, the DNA is TGTGCCAGCTCAGCCAATCCGGGACAACGCTTCCTGGGGTATGAGCAGTACTTC. V gene TRBV18 combines with J gene TRBJ2-7, with a possible D match to TRBD1 (6 bases). V was clipped by 5 bases and J by 7 bases, with 30 bases between them. The CDR3 covers 18 residues. The V gene's germline CDR1 is KGHSH and CDR2 LQKENI.